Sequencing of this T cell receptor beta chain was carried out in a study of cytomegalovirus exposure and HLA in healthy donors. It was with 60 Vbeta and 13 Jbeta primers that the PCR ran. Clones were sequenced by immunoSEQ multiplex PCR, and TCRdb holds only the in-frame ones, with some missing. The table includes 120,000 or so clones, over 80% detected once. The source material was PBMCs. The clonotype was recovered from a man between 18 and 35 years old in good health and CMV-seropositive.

The CDR3 nucleotides read TGTGCCAGCAGCCCGCCCCGGGACTCCGGGGAGACCCAGTACTTC. Its protein product is CASSPPRDSGETQYF. J is TRBJ2-5 and V is TRBV14, with D maybe TRBD2 (6 bases). The length of the CDR3 is 15 residues. Germline assignment: CDR1 SGHDN and CDR2 FVKESK. V dropped 4 bases and J dropped 5 bases, with 17 bases sitting between them.